This TCR beta chain was found in a study of human T cells and chemical hapten exposure. Study overall: The scalp of each patient received a weekly diphenylcyclopropenone dose for the full roughly 22-week study.

TCRdb analysed the RACE reads with MiXCR anew, one entry per CDR3 protein. This table holds about 54,000 distinct CDR3 sequences, about 9.9% found once. This sample's time point: patch test 2, 6 weeks after DPC sensitization. Treatment described: therapeutic diphenylcyclopropenone sensitization with weekly scalp DPC. Germline CDR1 and CDR2: DFQATT and SNEGSKA (reference sequence). V was pared by 3 bases and J by 8 bases, with 7 bases between. CDR3 size: 10 residues. The genes are TRBV20-1 and TRBJ1-2; D gene ambiguous. The material was whole blood, obtained in connection with sensitization to the hapten diphenylcyclopropenone (DPC). The sequence came from a woman aged 50 to 60 with alopecia areata. Some clones in this sample may be carry-over from other donors' samples. The CDR3 DNA sequence: TGCAGTGCTAGCGCGGGAGGCTACACCTTC. As protein: CSASAGGYTF.